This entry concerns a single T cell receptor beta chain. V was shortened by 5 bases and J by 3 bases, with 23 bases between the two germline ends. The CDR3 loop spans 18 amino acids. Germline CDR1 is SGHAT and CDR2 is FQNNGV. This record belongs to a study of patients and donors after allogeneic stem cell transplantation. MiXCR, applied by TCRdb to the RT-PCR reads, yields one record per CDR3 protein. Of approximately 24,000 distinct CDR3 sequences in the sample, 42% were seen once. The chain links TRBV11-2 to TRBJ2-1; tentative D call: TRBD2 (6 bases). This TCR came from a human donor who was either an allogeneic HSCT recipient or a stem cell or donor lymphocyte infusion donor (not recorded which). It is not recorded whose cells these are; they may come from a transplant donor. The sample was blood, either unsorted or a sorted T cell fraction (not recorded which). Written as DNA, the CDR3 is TGTGCCAGCAGCGTAGCAATCTCCGGGGGATCCATCTACAATGAGCAGTTCTTC. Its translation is CASSVAISGGSIYNEQFF.